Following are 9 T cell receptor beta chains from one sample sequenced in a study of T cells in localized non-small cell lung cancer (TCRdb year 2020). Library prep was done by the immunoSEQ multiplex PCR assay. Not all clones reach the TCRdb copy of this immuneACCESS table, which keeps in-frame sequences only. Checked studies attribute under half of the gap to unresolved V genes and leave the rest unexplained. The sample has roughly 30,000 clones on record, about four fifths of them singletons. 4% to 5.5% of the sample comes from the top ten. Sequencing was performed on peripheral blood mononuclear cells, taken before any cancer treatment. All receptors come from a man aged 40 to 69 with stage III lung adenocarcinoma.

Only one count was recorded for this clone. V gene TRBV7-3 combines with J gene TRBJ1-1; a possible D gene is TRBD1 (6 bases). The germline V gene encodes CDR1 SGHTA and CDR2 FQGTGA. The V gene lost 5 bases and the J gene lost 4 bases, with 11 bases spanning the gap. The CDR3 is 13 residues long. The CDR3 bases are TGTGCCAGCAGCCGTAAGGGGGGCACTGAAGCTTTCTTT. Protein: CASSRKGGTEAFF.

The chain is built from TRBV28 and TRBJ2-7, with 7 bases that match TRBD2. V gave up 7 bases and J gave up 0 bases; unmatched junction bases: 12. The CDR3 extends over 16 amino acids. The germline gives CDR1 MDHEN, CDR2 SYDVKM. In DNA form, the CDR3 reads TGTGCCAGCACCCCCGGGGGGACTCAGGGCTCCTACGAGCAGTACTTC. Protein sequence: CASTPGGTQGSYEQYF.

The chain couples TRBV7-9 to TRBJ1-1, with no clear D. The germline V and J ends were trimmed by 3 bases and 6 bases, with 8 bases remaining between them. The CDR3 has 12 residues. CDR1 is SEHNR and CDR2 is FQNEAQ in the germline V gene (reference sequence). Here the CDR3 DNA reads TGTGCCAGCAGCTTTGGACCCCCTGAAGCTTTCTTT. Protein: CASSFGPPEAFF.

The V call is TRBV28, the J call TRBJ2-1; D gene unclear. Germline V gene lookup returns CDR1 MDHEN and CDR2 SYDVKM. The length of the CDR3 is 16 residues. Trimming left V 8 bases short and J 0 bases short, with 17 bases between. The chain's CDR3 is CASLPSGVSSYNEQFF. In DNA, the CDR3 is TGTGCCAGCCTACCTAGTGGCGTCAGCTCCTACAATGAGCAGTTCTTC.

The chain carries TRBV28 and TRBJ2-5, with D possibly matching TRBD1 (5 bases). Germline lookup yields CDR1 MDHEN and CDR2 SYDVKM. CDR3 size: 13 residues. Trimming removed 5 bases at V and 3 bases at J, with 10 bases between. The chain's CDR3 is CASSDGQEETQYF. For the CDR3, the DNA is TGTGCCAGCAGTGACGGACAAGAAGAGACCCAGTACTTC.

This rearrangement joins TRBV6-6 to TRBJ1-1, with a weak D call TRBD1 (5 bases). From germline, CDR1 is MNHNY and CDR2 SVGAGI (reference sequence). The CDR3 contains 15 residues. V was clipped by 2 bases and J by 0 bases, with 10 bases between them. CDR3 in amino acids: CASSYDGDLNTEAFF. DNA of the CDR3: TGTGCCAGCAGTTACGATGGGGACCTGAACACTGAAGCTTTCTTT.

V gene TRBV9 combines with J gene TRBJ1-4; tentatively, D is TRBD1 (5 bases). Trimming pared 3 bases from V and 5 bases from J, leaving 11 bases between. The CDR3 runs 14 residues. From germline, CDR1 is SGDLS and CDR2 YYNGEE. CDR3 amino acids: CASSEPGLNEKLFF. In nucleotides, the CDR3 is TGTGCCAGCAGCGAACCGGGACTAAATGAAAAACTGTTTTTT. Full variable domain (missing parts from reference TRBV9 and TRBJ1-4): DSGVTQTPKHLITATGQRVTLRCSPRSGDLSVYWYQQSLDQGLQFLIQYYNGEERAKGNILERFSAQQFPDLHSELNLSSLELGDSALYFCASSEPGLNEKLFFGSGTQLSVL.

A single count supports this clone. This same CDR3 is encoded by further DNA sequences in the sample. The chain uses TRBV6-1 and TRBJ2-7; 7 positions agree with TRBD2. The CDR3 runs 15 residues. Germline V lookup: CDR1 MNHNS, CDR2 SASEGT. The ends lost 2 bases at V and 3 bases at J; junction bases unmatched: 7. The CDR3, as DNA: TGTGCCAGCAGTGAATCGGCGGGAGCTTTCTACGAGCAGTACTTC. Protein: CASSESAGAFYEQYF.

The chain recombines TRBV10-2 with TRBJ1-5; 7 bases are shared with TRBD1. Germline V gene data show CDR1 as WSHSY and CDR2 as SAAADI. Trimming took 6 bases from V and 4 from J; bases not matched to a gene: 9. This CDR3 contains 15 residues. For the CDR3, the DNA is TGCGCCAGCAGCGTTGGACAGGTTGGGAATCAGCCCCAGCATTTT. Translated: CASSVGQVGNQPQHF.